This T cell receptor (beta chain) was recovered during a study of spatial heterogeneity in lung cancer. This clonotype was detected a few times. From the 5' RACE reads, TCRdb called clonotypes with MiXCR, one entry per CDR3 protein. The profile shows 110,000 or so distinct CDR3 sequences, 9.5% to 14% of them singletons. Specified time point: blood at routine non-recurrence follow-up after resection. The CDR3 covers 19 residues. The germline V gene has CDR1 MNHNY and CDR2 SVGAGI (reference sequence). Trimming removed 5 bases from V and 1 base from J; junction bases left unmatched: 14. The specimen was PBMCs, collected at follow-up. The rearrangement joins TRBV6-6 to TRBJ2-6, with 7 bases aligning to TRBD1. The sequence derives from a female donor with early-stage non-small cell lung cancer. CDR3 nucleotides: TGTGCCAGCAGTAACCGACAGGGTGGGGAGTCTTCTGGGGCCAACGTCCTGACTTTC. This encodes CASSNRQGGESSGANVLTF.